This T cell receptor (beta chain) was captured by sequencing in a study of T cell changes during pregnancy in multiple sclerosis. The CDR3 is made up of 14 amino acids. Germline assignment: CDR1 MNHEY and CDR2 SVGAGI. V shed 7 bases, J shed 10 bases, and the junction held 11 bases outside the gene matches. The table came from immunoSEQ multiplex PCR; TCRdb's copy has only in-frame clones and leaves some out. The sample lists over 90,000 clones; just over 90% were seen once. The sample was peripheral blood, taken in the second trimester of pregnancy. The receptor was derived from a female donor in good health, enrolled as a control in a pregnancy study. V usage is TRBV6-5 and J usage is TRBJ2-1; TRBD1 aligns across 9 bases. Here the CDR3 reads CASTQGQGFWEQFF. The CDR3 DNA reads TGTGCCAGCACCCAGGGACAGGGATTTTGGGAGCAGTTCTTC.